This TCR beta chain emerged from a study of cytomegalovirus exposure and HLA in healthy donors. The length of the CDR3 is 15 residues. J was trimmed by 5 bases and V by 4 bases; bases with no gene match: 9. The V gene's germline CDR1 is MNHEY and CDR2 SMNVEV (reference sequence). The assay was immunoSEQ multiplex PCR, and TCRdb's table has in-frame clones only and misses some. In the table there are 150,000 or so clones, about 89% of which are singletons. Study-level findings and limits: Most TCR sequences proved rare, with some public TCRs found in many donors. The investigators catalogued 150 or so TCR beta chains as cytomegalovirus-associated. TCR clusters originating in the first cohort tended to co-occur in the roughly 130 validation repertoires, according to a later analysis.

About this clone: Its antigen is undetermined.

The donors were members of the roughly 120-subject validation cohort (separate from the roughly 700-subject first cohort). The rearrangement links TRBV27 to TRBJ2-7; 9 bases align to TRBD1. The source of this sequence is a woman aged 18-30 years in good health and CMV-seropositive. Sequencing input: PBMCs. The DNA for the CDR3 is TGTGCCAGCAGTTCTCAGGGACAGGGCGGCAACGAGCAGTACTTC. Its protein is CASSSQGQGGNEQYF.